The 2 T cell receptor beta chains below were found in one sample sequenced in a study of long-term antiretroviral therapy in people with HIV. A v3.0 immunoSEQ assay was performed at survey level. The assay was immunoSEQ multiplex PCR, and TCRdb's table has in-frame clones only and misses some. Among 7,500 to 10,000 clones listed, over 75% were seen once. The sample was unsorted PBMCs, taken 0.7 years after starting antiretroviral therapy. The receptors here all came from a man aged 40-49 years with HIV.

This clone was counted a few times. The chain carries TRBV7-2 and TRBJ2-3, with TRBD2 matching over 16 bases. J was trimmed by 4 bases and V by 5 bases; bases with no gene match: 3. CDR1 and CDR2 (germline): SGHTA, FQGNSA. There are 16 residues in the CDR3. The CDR3 sequence is CASSPGTSGRADTQYF. DNA of the CDR3: TGTGCCAGCAGCCCCGGGACTAGCGGGAGGGCAGATACGCAGTATTTT.

J is TRBJ2-7 and V is TRBV15; D remains ambiguous. V dropped 2 bases and J dropped 3 bases, with 17 bases sitting between them. CDR1 and CDR2 from the germline V gene are LNHNV and YYDKDF (reference sequence). The CDR3 length is 16 residues. CDR3 protein: CATSRLLDRPNYEQYF. CDR3 nucleotides: TGTGCCACCAGCAGACTGCTAGATCGTCCCAACTACGAGCAGTACTTC.